The T cell receptor (beta chain) described here comes from a study of shared clonotypes between healthy human individuals. Only in-frame clones appear in the TCRdb table, and some are missing; sequencing was by immunoSEQ multiplex PCR. The sample includes some 2,000,000 clones, 90% to 97% of them seen just once. CDR1 SGHNT and CDR2 YYREEE come from the germline V gene (reference sequence). CDR3 length equals 16 residues. J was trimmed by 4 bases and V by 0 bases; bases with no gene match: 5. The receptor comes from a man younger than 30 in good health. V usage is TRBV5-4 and J usage is TRBJ2-5, with 11 bases aligning to TRBD1. Sequencing was done on a sample of naive CD4+ T cells sorted from blood. The subset denotes: CD45RA+ positively selected. As DNA, the CDR3 is TGTGCCAGCAGCTTGGGCCGGGACAGGGGGGGAGAGACCCAGTACTTC. Protein product: CASSLGRDRGGETQYF. The whole variable domain, remainder taken from reference TRBV5-4 and TRBJ2-5, is ETGVTQSPTHLIKTRGQQVTLRCSSQSGHNTVSWYQQALGQGPQFIFQYYREEENGRGNFPPRFSGLQFPNYSSELNVNALELDDSALYLCASSLGRDRGGETQYFGPGTRLLVL.